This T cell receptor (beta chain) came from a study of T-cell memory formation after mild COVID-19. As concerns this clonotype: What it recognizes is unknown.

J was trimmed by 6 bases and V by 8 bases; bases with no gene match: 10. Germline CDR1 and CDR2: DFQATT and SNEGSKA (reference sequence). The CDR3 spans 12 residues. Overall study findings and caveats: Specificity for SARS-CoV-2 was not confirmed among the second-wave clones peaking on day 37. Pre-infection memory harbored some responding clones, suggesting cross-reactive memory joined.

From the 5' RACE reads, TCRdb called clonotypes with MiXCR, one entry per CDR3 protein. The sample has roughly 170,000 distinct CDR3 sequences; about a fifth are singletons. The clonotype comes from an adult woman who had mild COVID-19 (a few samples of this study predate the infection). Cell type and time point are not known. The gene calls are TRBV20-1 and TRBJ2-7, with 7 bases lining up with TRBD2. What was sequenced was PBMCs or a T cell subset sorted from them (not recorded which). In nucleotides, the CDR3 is TGCAGTCCCTTGGGGGGGGTTGGCGAGCAGTACTTC. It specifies CSPLGGVGEQYF.